What follows describes a single TCR beta chain. CDR3 length: 14 amino acids. The V end lost 3 bases, the J end lost 3 bases, and 11 bases lay between the germline ends. Germline loops: CDR1 SGHNT, CDR2 YENEEA. Per the original data handling: Reference gene primer amplification in the assay estimated nucleated cell counts. Method: immunoSEQ multiplex PCR; TCRdb's copy keeps in-frame clones and lacks some. Clone size and V and J calls were adopted from that table, with D and trimming inferred from the DNA. The profile shows about 64,000 clones, approximately 86% of them singletons. The data originate from a study of blood T cell repertoires in COVID-19. Study background: Specimens from acute and convalescent COVID-19 originated in the United States, Italy and Spain.

The chain is built from TRBV11-3 and TRBJ2-5; D is ambiguous. This TCR was recovered from a middle-aged man with acute or convalescent COVID-19. Sequencing was done on a sample of peripheral blood. The CDR3 protein is CASSFGGVEETQYF. CDR3 sequence (DNA): TGTGCCAGCAGCTTCGGCGGAGTGGAAGAGACCCAGTACTTC. Variable domain in full (rest from reference TRBV11-3 and TRBJ2-5): EAGVVQSPRYKIIEKKQPVAFWCNPISGHNTLYWYLQNLGQGPELLIRYENEEAVDDSQLPKDRFSAERLKGVDSTLKIQPAELGDSAVYLCASSFGGVEETQYFGPGTRLLVL.